This entry is about one T cell receptor beta chain. Its target is unknown. The data stem from a study of beta chain features in type 1 diabetes. Germline assignment: CDR1 SGDLS and CDR2 YYNGEE. V lost 0 bases and J 8 bases, leaving 9 bases between the germline ends. The CDR3 loop spans 13 amino acids. Of the isolated RNA, all was reverse transcribed, and so the sequenced material was expressed TCRB transcripts. Using immunoSEQ multiplex PCR, the repertoire was profiled, and TCRdb retains in-frame clones only, with some absent. The table has hundreds of thousands of clones, around 30% seen once. A CD45RO/CCR7/CD25/CD127/CD95/CD27 panel sorted naive, central memory, regulatory and stem cell-like memory CD4+ cells. Sort purity for all populations was recorded as exceeding 98%. Study-wide findings and caveats: Across all four CD4+ subsets, people with type 1 diabetes showed modestly shorter TCRB CDR3s. In comparison with healthy donors, patients had naive, central memory and Treg TCRB repertoires that appeared more similar.

The chain uses TRBV9 and TRBJ2-1, with D perhaps TRBD2 (5 bases). Sequenced sample: naive CD4+ T cells from blood. This receptor was identified in a young man in good health. The CDR3, as DNA: TGTGCCAGCAGCGTAGGAGGGAGCGATGAGCAGTTCTTC. It encodes CASSVGGSDEQFF.